This T cell receptor beta chain stems from a study of blood T cell repertoires in COVID-19. Across the whole study: COVID-19 samples, acute and convalescent, were from the United States, Italy and Spain. PBMCs, B-cell-depleted T cells, or T cells were the source of the cDNA or gDNA that made up the material.

Source study methods: Nucleated cell number was recorded as an estimate derived from reference gene primer amplification. The assay was immunoSEQ multiplex PCR, and TCRdb's table has in-frame clones only and misses some. V and J calls and clone size are as listed in that table; D and trimming were resolved from the DNA. The sample lists 200,000 or so clones; over 75% were seen once. Trimming at V came to 3 bases and at J to 1 base, leaving 4 bases not matched to a gene. Germline V lookup: CDR1 SGHTA, CDR2 FQGNSA. CDR3 length: 15 amino acids. The sequenced material came from peripheral blood. The sequence came from a human donor in a cohort sampled during active COVID-19. The chain combines TRBV7-2 with TRBJ2-7; TRBD2 agrees at 9 bases. CDR3 coding DNA: TGTGCCAGCAGCTTTGTACTAGCGGGTTCCTACGAGCAGTACTTC. It translates to CASSFVLAGSYEQYF. Full variable domain (missing parts from reference TRBV7-2 and TRBJ2-7): GAGVSQSPSNKVTEKGKDVELRCDPISGHTALYWYRQSLGQGLEFLIYFQGNSAPDKSGLPSDRFSAERTGGSVSTLTIQRTQQEDSAVYLCASSFVLAGSYEQYFGPGTRLTVT.